One T cell receptor (beta chain) is described in this entry. Its target is not known. The data derive from a study of Ad26.COV2.S vaccination and SARS-CoV-2 variants. Overall study results and limits: TCR breadth and depth analyses may have underestimated total T cell responses. Measurement of non-spike TCR breadth gave similar results in vaccine and placebo recipients.

Noted treatment: roughly 18 received Ad26.COV2.S at low or high dose, single or two shots; several received placebo; per-sample allocation not given. All samples were drawn on day 63, counting from the first vaccine or placebo injection. Wuhan-strain spike was delivered by a replication-incompetent Ad26 vector. Generated by immunoSEQ multiplex PCR, the TCRdb table keeps only in-frame clones and is missing some. This repertoire shows under 550,000 clones, 75% to 95% found once; its top ten account for roughly an eighth. The V end lost 1 base, the J end lost 8 bases, and 5 bases lay between the germline ends. The CDR3 is 12 residues long. Germline V lookup: CDR1 MNHNS, CDR2 SASEGT.

The receptor's source is a person aged 18-60 years who received the Ad26.COV2.S COVID-19 vaccine or a placebo. This specimen was peripheral blood, taken in a trial of Ad26.COV2.S vaccine versus placebo. The chain carries TRBV6-1 and TRBJ2-2; D uncertain. The CDR3 coding sequence is TGTGCCAGCAGTGAAGGATTGGGGGAGCTGTTTTTT. It specifies CASSEGLGELFF.